This T cell receptor (beta chain) was documented in a study of cytomegalovirus exposure and HLA in healthy donors. Background on the study: Early released data had tens of millions of unique TCRs, all coming from HLA-typed donors.

At collection, donors were nominally healthy, but unrecorded immune exposures were probable. V was shortened by 4 bases and J by 6 bases, with 12 bases between the two germline ends. This CDR3 region has 13 residues. Germline CDR1 WNHNN, CDR2 SYGVQD (reference sequence). On this clone itself: Its specificity is unknown.

This PCR relied on a set of 60 Vbeta primers and 13 Jbeta primers. TCRdb's copy holds only in-frame clones and misses some; the assay was immunoSEQ multiplex PCR. The sample contains more than 110,000 clones, just over 70% of which appear only once. Whole-study findings and limits: The likely explanation for a cluster of highly shared sequence variants was sequencing artifact.

V gene TRBV10-1 combines with J gene TRBJ2-5; D is possibly TRBD1 (5 bases). The source is a woman under 40 in good health and CMV-seronegative. Sequenced sample: PBMCs. CDR3 sequence reads: CASSAGNGKTQYF. In nucleotides, the CDR3 is TGCGCCAGCAGTGCAGGGAATGGAAAGACCCAGTACTTC.